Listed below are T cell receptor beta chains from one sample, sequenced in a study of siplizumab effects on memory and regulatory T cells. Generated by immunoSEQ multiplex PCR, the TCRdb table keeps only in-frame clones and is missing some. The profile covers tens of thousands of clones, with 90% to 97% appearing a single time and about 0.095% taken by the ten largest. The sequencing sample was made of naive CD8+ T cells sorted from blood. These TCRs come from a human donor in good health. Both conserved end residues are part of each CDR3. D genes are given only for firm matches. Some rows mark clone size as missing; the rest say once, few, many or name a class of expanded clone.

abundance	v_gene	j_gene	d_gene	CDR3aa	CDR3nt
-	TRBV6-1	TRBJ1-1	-	CASSEGGEAFF	TGTGCCAGCAGTGAAGGAGGTGAAGCTTTCTTT
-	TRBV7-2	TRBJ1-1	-	CASSFRTTEAFF	TGTGCCAGCAGCTTCCGAACAACTGAAGCTTTCTTT
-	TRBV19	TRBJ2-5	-	CASSIDPGGQETQYF	TGTGCCAGTAGTATAGATCCAGGCGGACAAGAGACCCAGTACTTC
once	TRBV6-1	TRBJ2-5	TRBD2	CASSGSSGGAETQYF	TGTGCCAGCAGTGGATCTAGCGGGGGGGCGGAGACCCAGTACTTC
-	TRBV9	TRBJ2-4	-	CASSGDQNIQYF	TGTGCCAGCAGCGGGGATCAAAACATTCAGTACTTC
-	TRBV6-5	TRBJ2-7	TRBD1	CASSYLPGQGSDEQYF	TGTGCCAGCAGTTACTTACCGGGACAGGGGTCCGACGAGCAGTACTTC
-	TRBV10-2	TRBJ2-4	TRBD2	CASTKRTSGGMGAKNIQYF	TGCGCCAGCACCAAGAGGACTAGCGGGGGGATGGGGGCCAAAAACATTCAGTACTTC
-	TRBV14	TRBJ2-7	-	CASSHIFRVHEQYF	TGTGCCAGCAGCCACATTTTTCGGGTCCACGAGCAGTACTTC
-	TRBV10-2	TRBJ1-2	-	CASSESGGGGKDGYTF	TGCGCCAGCAGTGAGTCCGGGGGGGGTGGCAAGGATGGCTACACCTTC
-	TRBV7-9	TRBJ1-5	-	CASSLAESVTASQPQHF	TGTGCCAGCAGCTTAGCGGAATCGGTTACCGCCAGTCAGCCCCAGCATTTT
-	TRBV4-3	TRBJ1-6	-	CASSPQQGGPLHF	TGCGCCAGCAGCCCACAACAGGGCGGGCCCCTCCACTTT
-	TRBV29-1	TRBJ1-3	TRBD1	CSVEDAGQNPGNTIYF	TGCAGCGTTGAAGATGCGGGACAGAATCCTGGAAACACCATATATTTT
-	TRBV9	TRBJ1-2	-	CASSVGPGSNYGYTF	TGTGCCAGCAGCGTAGGCCCAGGGAGTAACTATGGCTACACCTTC
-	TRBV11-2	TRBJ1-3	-	CASSFPSSGNTIYF	TGTGCCAGCAGCTTTCCCAGCTCTGGAAACACCATATATTTT
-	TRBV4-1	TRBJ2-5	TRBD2	CASSQEYGGGALKTQYF	TGCGCCAGCAGCCAAGAATATGGCGGGGGGGCCTTGAAGACCCAGTACTTC
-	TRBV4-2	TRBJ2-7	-	CASSQGTGPYEQYF	TGTGCCAGCAGCCAAGGGACTGGGCCCTACGAGCAGTACTTC
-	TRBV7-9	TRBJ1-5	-	CASSLEAGQPQHF	TGTGCCAGCAGCTTAGAGGCGGGTCAGCCCCAGCATTTT
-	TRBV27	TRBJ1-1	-	CASRRNTEAFF	TGTGCCAGTAGGAGGAACACTGAAGCTTTCTTT
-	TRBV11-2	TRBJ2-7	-	CASSPGPSYEQYF	TGTGCCAGCAGCCCCGGGCCCTCCTACGAGCAGTACTTC
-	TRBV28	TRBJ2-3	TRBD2	CASSLGLGLAADTQYF	TGTGCCAGCAGTTTGGGTCTGGGACTAGCTGCAGATACGCAGTATTTT
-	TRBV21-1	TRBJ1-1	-	CASSNPTPGRNNTEAFF	TGTGCCAGCAGCAACCCGACACCGGGCAGGAACAACACTGAAGCTTTCTTT
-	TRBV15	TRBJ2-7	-	CATSSPRVGYEQYF	TGTGCCACCAGCAGTCCCCGGGTGGGCTACGAGCAGTACTTC
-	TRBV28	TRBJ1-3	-	CASRSGSGNTIYF	TGTGCCAGCCGGAGTGGGTCTGGAAACACCATATATTTT
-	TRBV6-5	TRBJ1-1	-	CASSYVGALTEAFF	TGTGCCAGCAGTTACGTGGGGGCGCTCACTGAAGCTTTCTTT
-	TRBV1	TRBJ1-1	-	CTSSQMGKAEAFF	TGCACCAGCAGCCAAATGGGGAAGGCTGAAGCTTTCTTT
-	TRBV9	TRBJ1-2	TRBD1	CASSAGGDYVGYTF	TGTGCCAGCAGCGCAGGGGGGGATTATGTAGGCTACACCTTC
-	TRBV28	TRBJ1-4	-	CASRMDSEKLFF	TGTGCCAGCAGAATGGACAGCGAAAAACTGTTTTTT
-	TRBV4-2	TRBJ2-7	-	CASSHDPSYEQYF	TGTGCCAGCAGCCACGATCCCTCCTACGAGCAGTACTTC
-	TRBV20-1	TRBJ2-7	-	CSAIRGYEQYF	TGCAGTGCTATAAGGGGGTACGAGCAGTACTTC
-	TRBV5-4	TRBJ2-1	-	CASSLVGDNEQFF	TGTGCCAGCAGCTTGGTCGGGGACAATGAGCAGTTCTTC
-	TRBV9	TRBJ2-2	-	CASSGGTADSTNTGELFF	TGTGCCAGCAGCGGCGGGACAGCAGATTCAACGAACACCGGGGAGCTGTTTTTT
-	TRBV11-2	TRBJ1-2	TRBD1	CASRFIQGALDYGYTF	TGTGCCAGCAGATTTATACAGGGGGCGTTAGACTATGGCTACACCTTC
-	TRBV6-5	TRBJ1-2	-	CASSGPTGDTF	TGTGCCAGCAGTGGACCCACGGGTGACACCTTC
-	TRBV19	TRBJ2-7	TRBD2	CASSIGAGTSYEQYF	TGTGCCAGTAGTATAGGAGCGGGGACCTCCTACGAGCAGTACTTC
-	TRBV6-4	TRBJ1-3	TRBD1	CASGTGTGMARLRNTIYF	TGTGCCAGCGGCACCGGGACAGGTATGGCTAGACTGCGTAACACCATATATTTT
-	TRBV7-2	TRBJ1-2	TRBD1	CASSYDRGYGYTF	TGTGCCAGCAGCTACGACAGGGGCTATGGCTACACCTTC
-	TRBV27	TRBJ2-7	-	CASSWAVSYEQYF	TGTGCCAGCAGTTGGGCGGTCTCCTACGAGCAGTACTTC
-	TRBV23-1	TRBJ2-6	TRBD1	CASSQKTGLSSGANVLTF	TGCGCCAGCAGTCAAAAGACAGGGCTGTCGTCTGGGGCCAACGTCCTGACTTTC
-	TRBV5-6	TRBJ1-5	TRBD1	CASSDGTGGQPQHF	TGTGCCAGCAGCGACGGGACAGGGGGGCAGCCCCAGCATTTT
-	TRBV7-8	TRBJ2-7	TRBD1	CASSLGTGVYEQYF	TGTGCCAGCAGCTTAGGGACAGGGGTCTACGAGCAGTACTTC
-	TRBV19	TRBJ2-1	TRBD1	CASTWGQGANEQFF	TGTGCCAGTACCTGGGGACAGGGTGCCAATGAGCAGTTCTTC
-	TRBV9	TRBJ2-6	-	CASSVEGSGANVLTF	TGTGCCAGCAGCGTAGAGGGCTCTGGGGCCAACGTCCTGACTTTC
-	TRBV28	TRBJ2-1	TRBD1	CASSYRGAYNEQFF	TGTGCCAGCAGTTACAGGGGCGCCTACAATGAGCAGTTCTTC
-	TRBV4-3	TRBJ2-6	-	CASSLAYRESVGANVLTF	TGCGCCAGCAGCCTGGCGTACAGGGAATCAGTCGGGGCCAACGTCCTGACTTTC
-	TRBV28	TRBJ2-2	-	CASSYRGRVSGELFF	TGTGCCAGCAGTTACAGAGGCCGGGTCTCCGGGGAGCTGTTTTTT
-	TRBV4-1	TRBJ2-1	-	CASSQDRVAESNEQFF	TGCGCCAGCAGCCAAGATCGGGTAGCGGAGAGCAATGAGCAGTTCTTC
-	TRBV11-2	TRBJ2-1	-	CASSLESQEQFF	TGTGCCAGCAGCTTAGAAAGTCAGGAGCAGTTCTTC
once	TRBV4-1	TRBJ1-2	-	CASSQDPITYGYTF	TGCGCCAGCAGCCAAGATCCGATTACCTATGGCTACACCTTC
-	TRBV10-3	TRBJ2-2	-	CAISERRTNTGELFF	TGTGCCATCAGTGAAAGGCGGACCAACACCGGGGAGCTGTTTTTT
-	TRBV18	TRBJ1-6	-	CASSPPSEPLHF	TGTGCCAGCTCCCCCCCCTCGGAACCCCTCCACTTT
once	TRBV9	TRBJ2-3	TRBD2	CASSDGTKNTDTQYF	TGTGCCAGCAGCGACGGGACTAAAAACACAGATACGCAGTATTTT
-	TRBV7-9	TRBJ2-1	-	CASSLGTGTLYNEQFF	TGTGCCAGCAGCTTAGGGACCGGGACTCTATACAATGAGCAGTTCTTC
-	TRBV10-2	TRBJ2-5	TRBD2	CASGRTSGDQETQYF	TGCGCCAGCGGTAGGACTAGCGGGGACCAAGAGACCCAGTACTTC
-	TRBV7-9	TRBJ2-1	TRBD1	CASSPDRDNEQFF	TGTGCCAGCAGCCCAGACAGGGACAATGAGCAGTTCTTC
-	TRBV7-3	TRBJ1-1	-	CASSTYVGTEAFF	TGTGCCAGCAGCACTTATGTGGGGACTGAAGCTTTCTTT
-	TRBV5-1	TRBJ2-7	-	CASSLWQGDEQYF	TGCGCCAGCAGCTTGTGGCAGGGTGACGAGCAGTACTTC
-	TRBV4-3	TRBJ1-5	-	CASSQGLGQPQHF	TGCGCCAGCAGCCAAGGACTTGGGCAGCCCCAGCATTTT
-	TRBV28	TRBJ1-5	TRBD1	CASSQDRGRQPQHF	TGTGCCAGCAGTCAAGACAGGGGGCGTCAGCCCCAGCATTTT
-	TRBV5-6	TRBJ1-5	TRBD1	CASTSGPTGEGQPQHF	TGTGCCAGCACCTCGGGCCCGACAGGGGAGGGGCAGCCCCAGCATTTT
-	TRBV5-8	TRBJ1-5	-	CASSSGASNQPQHF	TGTGCCAGCAGCTCAGGGGCTAGCAATCAGCCCCAGCATTTT